Reported below is one TCR beta chain. The sample comes from a study of blood T cell repertoires in COVID-19. The CDR3 has 14 residues. The germline V gene has CDR1 MNHEY and CDR2 SMNVEV (reference sequence). V was pared by 3 bases and J by 8 bases, with 3 bases of the junction left unmatched. Data came from immunoSEQ multiplex PCR; TCRdb stores just in-frame clones and leaves some out. Of 230,000 or so clones in the sample, around 82% were seen once. The clonotype comes from a man aged 50-60 years with active or convalescent COVID-19. The sample comprised peripheral blood. J is TRBJ1-6 and V is TRBV27; TRBD1 matches 8 bases. CDR3 DNA sequence: TGTGCCAGCAGTTTCAGGGGGCGCGATTCACCCCTCCACTTT. It encodes CASSFRGRDSPLHF.